This T cell receptor beta chain comes out of a study of T cells expressing NK-cell markers. Study-level information: Seven HCMV-seropositive donors and one seronegative donor made up the eight sequenced donors. Overall study results and limits: CD8+ T cells in more than five donors included dominant NKG2C+ clonotypes at about 1.0-8%.

With regard to this clonotype: As yet, its antigen is unknown.

From the 5' RACE reads, TCRdb lists one entry per CDR3 protein and no DNA. This sample carries roughly 450,000 distinct CDR3 sequences, with 1.4% going to the ten biggest clones. This CDR3 is built from 15 residues. Germline V gene sequence: CDR1 SNHLY, CDR2 FYNNEI. Sequencing was performed on blood T cells: a sorted CD56 or NKG2C T cell subset, CD4+ or CD8+ T cells, or bulk PBMC T cells (not recorded which). V gene TRBV2 combines with J gene TRBJ1-5; TCRdb's D call of TRBD1 is untestable without DNA. This clonotype was sampled from a woman in her forties or fifties in good health. CDR3 in amino acids: CASSEQGTSNQPQRF.